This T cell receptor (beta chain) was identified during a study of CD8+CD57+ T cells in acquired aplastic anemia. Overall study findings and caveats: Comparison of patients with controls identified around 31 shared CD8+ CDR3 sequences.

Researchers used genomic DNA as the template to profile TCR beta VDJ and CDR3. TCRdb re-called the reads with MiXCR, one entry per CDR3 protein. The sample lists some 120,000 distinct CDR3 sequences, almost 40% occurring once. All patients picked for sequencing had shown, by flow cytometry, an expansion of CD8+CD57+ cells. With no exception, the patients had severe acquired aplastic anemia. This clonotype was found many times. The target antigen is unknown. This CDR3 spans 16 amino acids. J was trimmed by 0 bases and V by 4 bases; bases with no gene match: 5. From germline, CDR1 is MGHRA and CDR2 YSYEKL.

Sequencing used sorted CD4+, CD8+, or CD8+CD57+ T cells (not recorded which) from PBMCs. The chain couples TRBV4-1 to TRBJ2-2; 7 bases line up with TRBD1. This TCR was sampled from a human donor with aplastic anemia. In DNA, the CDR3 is TGCGCCAGCAGCCTCCGGACAGGACCGAACACCGGGGAGCTGTTTTTT. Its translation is CASSLRTGPNTGELFF.